Below are 21 T cell receptor beta chains sequenced from a single sample in a study of blood T cells in healthy people across ages. A second PCR, run for roughly 7 to 12 cycles, used a sample-barcoded 5' primer plus a J-beta primer mix. TCRdb reprocessed the 5' RACE reads with MiXCR, giving one entry per CDR3 protein. This table holds 800,000 to 900,000 distinct CDR3 sequences, 60% to 80% found once. Sequenced: blood. The receptors originated from a young man in good health.

The table lists this clonotype with a few counts. The chain links TRBV7-9 to TRBJ2-1, with 8 nucleotides matching TRBD2. The germline gives CDR1 SEHNR, CDR2 FQNEAQ (reference sequence). The trim removed 3 bases at V and 8 bases at J, leaving 12 bases unmatched. The CDR3 sequence is 16 residues long. This chain's CDR3 is CASSFRSAGGPHEQFF. The CDR3 DNA reads TGTGCCAGCAGCTTCCGGTCGGCGGGGGGACCCCATGAGCAGTTCTTC.

The V gene is TRBV7-2, the J gene TRBJ2-7; D not resolved. In germline, CDR1 is SGHTA, CDR2 FQGNSA. The CDR3 contains 15 residues. V was shortened by 1 base and J by 2 bases, with 12 bases between the two germline ends. CDR3 in DNA: TGTGCCAGCAGCTTAGAAGGGATACCCACCTACGAGCAGTACTTC. The encoded protein is CASSLEGIPTYEQYF. Filled out from reference TRBV7-2 and TRBJ2-7, the complete variable domain reads GAGVSQSPSNKVTEKGKDVELRCDPISGHTALYWYRQSLGQGLEFLIYFQGNSAPDKSGLPSDRFSAERTGGSVSTLTIQRTQQEDSAVYLCASSLEGIPTYEQYFGPGTRLTVT.

This sequence joins TRBV7-8 and TRBJ2-3, with D maybe TRBD2 (6 bases). Between the trimmed V and J ends, which lost 4 bases and 3 bases, there was a span of 14 bases. Germline CDR1 is SGHVS and CDR2 is FQNEAQ. CDR3 length equals 15 residues. CDR3 protein: CASSSTSSGTDTQYF. The DNA of the CDR3 is TGTGCCAGCAGCTCAACTAGCTCAGGGACAGATACGCAGTATTTT.

This chain joins TRBV27 and TRBJ2-1, with 9 bases lining up with TRBD1. The V gene end was trimmed by 3 bases and the J gene end by 7 bases; junction bases not matched to a gene: 10. There are 16 residues in the CDR3. Germline CDR1 and CDR2: MNHEY and SMNVEV (reference sequence). This CDR3 reads CASSFLVQGAGNEQFF. In DNA form, the CDR3 reads TGTGCCAGCAGTTTCCTAGTACAGGGGGCCGGGAATGAGCAGTTCTTC.

V gene TRBV28 combines with J gene TRBJ2-5, with D uncertain. With 6 bases removed from V and 1 base from J, the gap between germline ends came to 12 bases. Per the germline V gene, CDR1 is MDHEN and CDR2 is SYDVKM. This CDR3 has 14 residues. This chain's CDR3 is CASSSSLGQETQYF. CDR3 bases: TGTGCCAGCAGCAGCTCTTTAGGCCAAGAGACCCAGTACTTC.

The V call is TRBV12-3 or TRBV12-4, the J call TRBJ2-3, with TRBD2 matching 11 bases. Germline trimming cut 3 bases from V and 6 bases from J; bases unmatched to any gene: 5. The CDR3 sequence is 15 residues long. The CDR3 nucleotides read TGTGCCAGCAGTTTCGTAGCGGGGGGGACGGATACGCAGTATTTT. Its protein product is CASSFVAGGTDTQYF.

This clonotype was recorded a few times. The chain combines TRBV2 with TRBJ2-3; 10 bases line up with TRBD2. The CDR3 is 16 amino acids. CDR1 SNHLY and CDR2 FYNNEI come from the germline V gene. The ends lost 6 bases at V and 3 bases at J; junction bases unmatched: 9. The CDR3 DNA reads TGTGCCAGCAGGGATGGGACTAGCGTTGTGACAGATACGCAGTATTTT. Its translation: CASRDGTSVVTDTQYF.

About this clonotype: A much larger clonotype is one base distant, so this may be a read error. Here the CDR3 reads CASSAFGGQRSTDTQYF. As DNA, the CDR3 is TGTGCCAGCAGCGCTTTTGGAGGGCAGCGTAGCACAGATACGCAGTATTTT. The chain links TRBV9 to TRBJ2-3; D is possibly TRBD2 (6 bases). Germline V CDR1 and CDR2: SGDLS, YYNGEE. V shed 3 bases and J shed 0 bases, with 17 bases lying between them. There are 17 residues in the CDR3.

CDR3 DNA: TGTGCCAGCAGTGAACCGGAGGGGGCCTACGAGCAGTACTTC. Translated: CASSEPEGAYEQYF. This rearrangement joins TRBV2 to TRBJ2-7; D possibly matches TRBD1 or TRBD2 (6 bases each). CDR1 is SNHLY and CDR2 is FYNNEI in the germline V gene. The CDR3 runs to 14 residues. V gave up 2 bases and J gave up 2 bases, with 10 bases separating them.

The J gene is TRBJ2-1, the V gene TRBV7-9, with D unclear. Germline V lookup: CDR1 SEHNR, CDR2 FQNEAQ (reference sequence). This CDR3 region has 17 residues. V dropped 5 bases and J dropped 1 base, with 18 bases sitting between them. The CDR3 loop reads CASSLTRAAASYNEQFF. The CDR3 coding sequence is TGTGCCAGCAGCCTAACCCGGGCGGCGGCTTCCTACAATGAGCAGTTCTTC.

The V gene is TRBV4-3, the J gene TRBJ1-5, with D unresolved. V dropped 0 bases and J dropped 8 bases, with 17 bases sitting between them. CDR1 and CDR2 (germline): LGHNA, YSLEER. This CDR3 is 16 amino acids long. This CDR3 is CASSQDNALGSEPQHF. The CDR3 DNA reads TGCGCCAGCAGCCAAGATAATGCTCTGGGGAGTGAGCCCCAGCATTTT.

The chain has TRBV4-3 and TRBJ1-2, with TRBD1 identical over 7 bases. V lost 0 bases to trimming and J lost 4 bases; unmatched junction nucleotides: 5. Per the germline V gene, CDR1 is LGHNA and CDR2 is YSLEER. CDR3 length: 15 amino acids. The CDR3 DNA reads as TGCGCCAGCAGCCAAGAGGTTCAGGGGGTCTATGGCTACACCTTC. Translating it yields CASSQEVQGVYGYTF.

V usage is TRBV7-2 and J usage is TRBJ2-7; a possible D gene is TRBD1 (5 bases). The CDR3 covers 15 residues. Per germline, CDR1 SGHTA and CDR2 FQGNSA. V was shortened by 0 bases and J by 3 bases, with 12 bases between the two germline ends. CDR3 region: CASSLARTRSYEQYF. In nucleotides, the CDR3 is TGTGCCAGCAGCTTAGCGCGGACACGCAGCTACGAGCAGTACTTC.

The gene calls are TRBV7-9 and TRBJ2-3; tentatively, D is TRBD1 or TRBD2 (6 bases each). This CDR3 is 16 amino acids long. Trimming took off 5 bases at V and 2 bases at J, with 17 bases between the two ends. The germline gives CDR1 SEHNR, CDR2 FQNEAQ (reference sequence). CDR3 coding DNA: TGTGCCAGCAGCCCGACCGGGGGCCCCAACACAGATACGCAGTATTTT. As protein: CASSPTGGPNTDTQYF.

The chain uses TRBV5-1 and TRBJ2-6, with 8 bases that match TRBD1. Germline CDR1 and CDR2: SGHRS and YFSETQ. This CDR3 has 17 amino acids. V was clipped by 4 bases and J by 1 base; unmatched bases: 7. CDR3 nucleotides: TGCGCCAGCAGCCAGGGGGCCCGGGGTTCTGGGGCCAACGTCCTGACTTTC. It yields the protein CASSQGARGSGANVLTF. The full variable domain, with the rest looked up from reference TRBV5-1 and TRBJ2-6, is KAGVTQTPRYLIKTRGQQVTLSCSPISGHRSVSWYQQTPGQGLQFLFEYFSETQRNKGNFPGRFSGRQFSNSRSEMNVSTLELGDSALYLCASSQGARGSGANVLTFGAGSRLTVL.

The rearrangement joins TRBV6-5 to TRBJ2-1, with D unresolved. Between the trimmed V and J ends, which lost 0 bases and 3 bases, there was a span of 12 bases. Per germline, CDR1 MNHEY and CDR2 SVGAGI. The CDR3 spans 16 residues. Here the CDR3 reads CASSYSLVIGYNEQFF. The CDR3 DNA follows: TGTGCCAGCAGTTACTCACTCGTGATTGGCTACAATGAGCAGTTCTTC.

This chain joins TRBV20-1 and TRBJ2-7; 11 positions match TRBD1. The CDR3 consists of 14 residues. Germline V lookup: CDR1 DFQATT, CDR2 SNEGSKA (reference sequence). V gave up 6 bases and J gave up 4 bases; unmatched junction bases: 8. The CDR3 region has the DNA TGCAGTGCCGGTCGGACAGGGGGCCCGTACGAGCAGTACTTC. Amino acid sequence: CSAGRTGGPYEQYF.

The CDR3 nucleotides read TGCAGTGCAGAGGAGTCGGGGGCGGATACGCAGTATTTT. The encoded protein is CSAEESGADTQYF. V is TRBV20-1 and J is TRBJ2-3, with D perhaps being TRBD1 or TRBD2 (6 bases each). The CDR3 runs 13 residues. V lost 6 bases and J 6 bases, leaving 16 bases between the germline ends. Germline-derived CDR1 and CDR2 are DFQATT and SNEGSKA (reference sequence).

The rearrangement links TRBV20-1 to TRBJ2-7; 7 nucleotides match TRBD1. The CDR3 totals 15 residues. The germline V gene has CDR1 DFQATT and CDR2 SNEGSKA (reference sequence). Trimming took 1 base from V and 2 from J; bases not matched to a gene: 8. CDR3 in amino acids: CSARGEQGTTYEQYF. CDR3 coding DNA: TGCAGTGCTAGAGGAGAACAGGGGACGACCTACGAGCAGTACTTC.

V gene TRBV7-2 combines with J gene TRBJ2-5; D is perhaps TRBD1 (5 bases). V was cut by 4 bases and J by 1 base, with 13 bases left in between. Germline lookup yields CDR1 SGHTA and CDR2 FQGNSA. CDR3 length equals 15 residues. The CDR3 DNA reads as TGTGCCAGCAGCTCCCGGCCAGGGATCCAAGAGACCCAGTACTTC. It encodes CASSSRPGIQETQYF.

The V and J genes are TRBV4-1 and TRBJ2-3, with 8 bases aligning to TRBD2. J lost 4 bases, V lost 0 bases, and 3 bases had no gene match. This CDR3 is 15 amino acids long. CDR1 is MGHRA and CDR2 is YSYEKL in the germline V gene. The CDR3 sequence: CASSQDGGASDTQYF. The CDR3 DNA is TGCGCCAGCAGCCAAGACGGGGGGGCTTCAGATACGCAGTATTTT.